Each of the 18 T cell receptor beta chains below was sequenced from the same sample in a study of patients and donors after allogeneic stem cell transplantation. TCRdb used MiXCR to reprocess the RT-PCR reads, holding one entry per CDR3 protein. The sample records tens of thousands of distinct CDR3 sequences, about 48% being singletons. The specimen was blood, either unsorted or a sorted T cell fraction (not recorded which). The receptor source for this set is a human donor who was either an allogeneic HSCT recipient or a stem cell or donor lymphocyte infusion donor (not recorded which). It is not recorded whose cells these are; they may come from a transplant donor.

J is TRBJ1-1 and V is TRBV4-1; possibly TRBD1 for D (5 bases). V lost 1 base, J lost 2 bases, and 14 bases lay in between. The CDR3 is 16 residues long. Germline V gene data show CDR1 as MGHRA and CDR2 as YSYEKL. For the CDR3, the DNA is TGCGCCAGCAGCCAAGGACCTACAGGTCTCAACACTGAAGCTTTCTTT. This codes for CASSQGPTGLNTEAFF.

V usage is TRBV7-9 and J usage is TRBJ1-6, with TRBD1 as a possible D gene (6 bases). This CDR3 has 19 amino acids. Trimming took off 3 bases at V and 3 bases at J, with 21 bases between the two ends. From germline, CDR1 is SEHNR and CDR2 FQNEAQ (reference sequence). DNA for the CDR3: TGTGCCAGCAGCTTCTACAGGGATTTAACAAGCGACTATAATTCACCCCTCCACTTT. Translation: CASSFYRDLTSDYNSPLHF.

J is TRBJ1-6 and V is TRBV11-2; D may be TRBD1 (6 bases). Germline CDR1 reads SGHAT; CDR2 reads FQNNGV. V lost 0 bases, J lost 10 bases, and 7 bases lay in between. The CDR3 covers 13 residues. CDR3 protein: CASSLDRGSPLHF. The CDR3 coding sequence is TGTGCCAGCAGCTTAGATAGGGGGTCACCCCTCCACTTT.

The chain employs TRBV7-9 and TRBJ2-1, with 9 bases lining up with TRBD1. Germline trimming cut 5 bases from V and 3 bases from J; bases unmatched to any gene: 5. This CDR3 spans 15 amino acids. Germline CDR1 is SEHNR and CDR2 is FQNEAQ (reference sequence). CDR3 in amino acids: CASSPGQGGYNEQFF. The CDR3 DNA follows: TGTGCCAGCAGCCCGGGACAGGGTGGCTACAATGAGCAGTTCTTC.

This chain connects TRBV7-2 to TRBJ1-2, with 9 nucleotides matching TRBD1. Germline CDR1 SGHTA, CDR2 FQGNSA. The V gene end was trimmed by 0 bases and the J gene end by 4 bases; junction bases not matched to a gene: 9. The CDR3 totals 17 residues. The CDR3 loop is CASSLAGGTGLVYGYTF. DNA of the CDR3: TGTGCCAGCAGCTTAGCGGGGGGGACAGGGTTGGTCTATGGCTACACCTTC. Variable domain in full (rest from reference TRBV7-2 and TRBJ1-2): GAGVSQSPSNKVTEKGKDVELRCDPISGHTALYWYRQSLGQGLEFLIYFQGNSAPDKSGLPSDRFSAERTGGSVSTLTIQRTQQEDSAVYLCASSLAGGTGLVYGYTFGSGTRLTVV.

This clonotype was observed a few times. This chain uses TRBV21-1 with TRBJ1-6; the table gives TRBD1 as D, unverified against the DNA. TRBV21-1 is a listed pseudogene. The CDR3 covers 14 residues. Here the CDR3 DNA reads TGTGCCAGCCCTTTAGGGACAGAGACTTCACCCCTCCACTTT. Its protein product is CASPLGTETSPLHF.

This clonotype was detected a few times. The chain carries TRBV27 and TRBJ1-5, with D tentatively TRBD1 (5 bases). Germline V gene sequence: CDR1 MNHEY, CDR2 SMNVEV (reference sequence). The germline V and J ends were trimmed by 3 bases and 0 bases, with 21 bases remaining between them. This CDR3 comprises 19 residues. CDR3 sequence reads: CASSLLAPGVRNSNQPQHF. The CDR3 nucleotides read TGTGCCAGCAGTTTGTTAGCTCCGGGGGTGCGAAATAGCAATCAGCCCCAGCATTTT.

The genes are TRBV25-1 and TRBJ1-2; no reliable D call. This CDR3 has 12 residues. V was clipped by 4 bases and J by 4 bases, with 7 bases between them. CDR1 is MGHDK, CDR2 SYGVNS, per germline. The chain's CDR3 is CASSANTYGYTF. As DNA, the CDR3 is TGTGCCAGCAGTGCCAACACCTATGGCTACACCTTC.

This clonotype was recorded a few times. The chain is built from TRBV27 and TRBJ1-5; D is possibly TRBD1 (6 bases). Trimming cost V 3 bases and J 6 bases, with 12 bases left between them. Germline-derived CDR1 and CDR2 are MNHEY and SMNVEV (reference sequence). The CDR3 covers 14 residues. The CDR3 protein is CASSFGGTGQPQHF. The CDR3 DNA sequence: TGTGCCAGCAGTTTCGGGGGCACGGGTCAGCCCCAGCATTTT.

This clonotype has just a few counts. The genes are TRBV9 and TRBJ1-3; D remains unclear. The V end was cut by 0 bases, the J end by 0 bases, with 16 bases between. The CDR3 has 18 amino acids. Germline V lookup: CDR1 SGDLS, CDR2 YYNGEE. CDR3 sequence: CASSVDSGVPFSGNTIYF. DNA for the CDR3: TGTGCCAGCAGCGTAGATTCGGGAGTCCCTTTCTCTGGAAACACCATATATTTT.

The chain uses TRBV27 and TRBJ1-1; D perhaps matches TRBD1 (6 bases). V dropped 6 bases and J dropped 1 base, with 12 bases sitting between them. Germline values: CDR1 MNHEY, CDR2 SMNVEV (reference sequence). This CDR3 is 14 amino acids long. CDR3 sequence reads: CASRRGGENTEAFF. In nucleotides, the CDR3 is TGTGCCAGCAGAAGAGGGGGAGAGAACACTGAAGCTTTCTTT.

This clonotype was detected a few times. The chain joins TRBV5-6 to TRBJ1-2; D ambiguous. The CDR3 covers 14 residues. V was shortened by 4 bases and J by 1 base, with 11 bases between the two germline ends. Germline V CDR1 and CDR2: SGHDT, YYEEEE. CDR3 DNA sequence: TGTGCCAGCAGCGTCATGGACCGTAACTATGGCTACACCTTC. Amino acids: CASSVMDRNYGYTF. Complete variable domain (other parts from reference TRBV5-6 and TRBJ1-2): DAGVTQSPTHLIKTRGQQVTLRCSPKSGHDTVSWYQQALGQGPQFIFQYYEEEERQRGNFPDRFSGHQFPNYSSELNVNALLLGDSALYLCASSVMDRNYGYTFGSGTRLTVV.

In this sample, this clonotype turned up once. This sequence joins TRBV6-6 and TRBJ1-1, with 8 bases that match TRBD1. Germline assignment: CDR1 MNHNY and CDR2 SVGAGI (reference sequence). J lost 5 bases, V lost 6 bases, and 5 bases had no gene match. This CDR3 contains 13 residues. CDR3 residues: CASSPGQGTEAFF. The CDR3 DNA is TGTGCCAGCAGCCCCGGACAGGGAACTGAAGCTTTCTTT.

The chain uses TRBV29-1 and TRBJ1-3; D is undetermined. Looked up from germline, CDR1 is SQVTM and CDR2 is ANQGSEA. CDR3 length: 15 residues. Trimming stripped 7 bases from V and 4 bases from J, with 20 bases between. The CDR3 region has the DNA TGCAGCGCCCTGGCGACGGGAGGACGCGGAAACACCATATATTTT. Translating gives CSALATGGRGNTIYF.

This clonotype was observed a handful of times. The J gene is TRBJ1-2, the V gene TRBV4-3; no definite D call. Germline V gene sequence: CDR1 LGHNA, CDR2 YSLEER. The length of the CDR3 is 15 residues. Between the trimmed V and J ends, which lost 0 bases and 4 bases, there was a span of 12 bases. In DNA, the CDR3 is TGCGCCAGCAGCCAAGATCATGGGCCGCCCTATGGCTACACCTTC. Translating it yields CASSQDHGPPYGYTF.

This clonotype was counted between two and nine times. The CDR3: CSAILYTEAFF. CDR3 coding DNA: TGCAGTGCTATTCTCTACACTGAAGCTTTCTTT. V is TRBV20-1 and J is TRBJ1-1; no clear D. The V end was cut by 4 bases, the J end by 3 bases, with 6 bases between. Germline CDR1 DFQATT, CDR2 SNEGSKA (reference sequence). This CDR3 has 11 amino acids.

The gene calls are TRBV12-3 or TRBV12-4 and TRBJ2-3, with D unresolved. This CDR3 contains 15 residues. With 2 bases removed from V and 6 bases from J, the gap between germline ends came to 15 bases. CDR3 sequence (DNA): TGTGCCAGCAGTTTACGCCTCCAGGAGAGCGATACGCAGTATTTT. This codes for CASSLRLQESDTQYF.

The rearrangement links TRBV12-3 or TRBV12-4 to TRBJ2-7; 8 bases fit TRBD1. The J segment lost 7 bases and the V segment lost 9 bases, leaving 5 bases of the junction unmatched. The CDR3 runs to 11 residues. The CDR3 reads CASLRGREQYF. The CDR3 DNA reads as TGTGCCAGTCTCAGGGGGCGAGAGCAGTACTTC.